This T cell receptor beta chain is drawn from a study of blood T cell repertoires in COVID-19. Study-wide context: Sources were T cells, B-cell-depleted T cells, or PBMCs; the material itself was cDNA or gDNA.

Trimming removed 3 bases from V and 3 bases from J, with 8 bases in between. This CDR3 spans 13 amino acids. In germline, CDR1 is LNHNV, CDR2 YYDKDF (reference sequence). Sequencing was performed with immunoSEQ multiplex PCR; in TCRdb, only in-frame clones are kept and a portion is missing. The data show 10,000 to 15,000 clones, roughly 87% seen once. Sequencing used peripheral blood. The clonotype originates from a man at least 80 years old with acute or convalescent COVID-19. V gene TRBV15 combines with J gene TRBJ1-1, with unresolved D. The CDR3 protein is CATSSGLHTEAFF. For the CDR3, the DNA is TGTGCCACCAGCAGCGGTTTGCACACTGAAGCTTTCTTT. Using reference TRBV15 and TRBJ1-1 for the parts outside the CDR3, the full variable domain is DAMVIQNPRYQVTQFGKPVTLSCSQTLNHNVMYWYQQKSSQAPKLLFHYYDKDFNNEADTPDNFQSRRPNTSFCFLDIRSPGLGDTAMYLCATSSGLHTEAFFGQGTRLTVV.